This is a list of T cell receptor beta chains from one sample in a study of metastatic and nonmetastatic thyroid tumors. TCRdb used MiXCR to call clones anew from the PCR reads. The sample shows roughly 64,000 clones, approximately 4.1% of them seen only once. The sequenced sample consisted of blood. These receptors were taken from a female donor with papillary thyroid cancer or a benign thyroid nodule (not recorded which). Some clones in this sample may be carry-over from other donors' samples. Both conserved end residues are part of each CDR3. D genes are given only for firm matches. Some rows have no size entry. The others give once, few or many, or a class for an expanded clone.

v_call,clone_size,j_call,d_call,cdr3_nt,cdr3_aa
TRBV19,many,TRBJ2-3,NA,TGTGCCAGTAGTAAGGGGACCGGACAGAGCACAGATACGCAGTATTTT,CASSKGTGQSTDTQYF
TRBV4-1,many,TRBJ2-5,NA,TGCGCCAGCAGCCAAGTAGGCCCGGAGGGGGAGACCCAGTACTTC,CASSQVGPEGETQYF
TRBV20-1,many,TRBJ2-1,NA,TGCAGTGCTATCTCAGGGATAGATGAGCAGTTCTTC,CSAISGIDEQFF
TRBV7-9,many,TRBJ2-2,TRBD2,TGTGCCAGCAGCGGACTAGCGGGAGTAACCGGGGAGCTGTTTTTT,CASSGLAGVTGELFF
TRBV19,few,TRBJ2-1,NA,TGTGCCAGTAGTACATGGCACCACAATGAGCAGCTCTTC,CASSTWHHNEQLF
TRBV28,many,TRBJ2-7,TRBD2,TGTGCCAGCAGTTTATCCCTGGGCGGGGACTACTACGAGCAGTACTTC,CASSLSLGGDYYEQYF
TRBV12-5,NA,TRBJ2-1,TRBD2,TGTGCTAGTGATCATGGGACTAGCGGTAACAAGGAGCAGTTCTTC,CASDHGTSGNKEQFF
TRBV20-1,few,TRBJ2-1,TRBD2,TGCAGTGCCCTCACTAGCGAAGCCTACAATGAGCAGTTCTTC,CSALTSEAYNEQFF
TRBV19,many,TRBJ1-4,TRBD1,TGTGCCAGTAGCCACCGACAGGGTGCGACTAATGAAAAACTGTTTTTT,CASSHRQGATNEKLFF
TRBV5-1,many,TRBJ2-2,NA,TGCGCCAGCAGCTTGCACACCGGGGAGCTGTTTTTT,CASSLHTGELFF
TRBV7-9,many,TRBJ2-2,TRBD1,TGTGCCAGCAACAAGACAGGGGCGAACACCGGGGAGCTGTTTTTT,CASNKTGANTGELFF
TRBV20-1,many,TRBJ2-5,NA,TGCAGTGCTCACCCCACTAGGGCGGATCAAGAGACCCAGTACTTC,CSAHPTRADQETQYF
TRBV6-4,medium-sized,TRBJ2-2,TRBD1,TGTGCCAGCAGTGACGGGACAGGGGGCACCGGGGAGCTGTTTTTT,CASSDGTGGTGELFF
TRBV6-1,NA,TRBJ2-7,NA,TGTGCCAGCAGTGAACCTGGAAGTCCCTACGAGCAGTACTTC,CASSEPGSPYEQYF
TRBV5-5,NA,TRBJ2-5,NA,TGTGCCAGCAGCTCGGCCTGGAATCGAGAGACCCAGTACTTC,CASSSAWNRETQYF
TRBV3-1,many,TRBJ1-6,NA,TGTGCCAGCAGCCAAGGCCCCGGACAGCTCGGAAATTCACCCCTCCACTTT,CASSQGPGQLGNSPLHF
TRBV4-1,many,TRBJ2-6,NA,TGCGCCAGCAGCCAAGATGAGTCTGGGGCCAACGTCCTGACTTTC,CASSQDESGANVLTF
TRBV6-6,many,TRBJ2-5,NA,TGTGCCAGCAGTTACTTCGACAGGCCCCAAGAGACCCAGTACTTC,CASSYFDRPQETQYF
TRBV28,few,TRBJ2-7,NA,TGTGCCAGCAGGGGGCCTAGGGCCTACGAGCAGTACTTC,CASRGPRAYEQYF
TRBV5-1,many,TRBJ2-1,TRBD2,TGCGCCAGCAGCTTGGGGACTAGCTTTTTCGCTGAGCAGTTCTTC,CASSLGTSFFAEQFF
TRBV6-2/TRBV6-3,few,TRBJ1-2,NA,TGTGCCAGCAACTCCGACAAGAACTATGGCTACACCTTC,CASNSDKNYGYTF
TRBV20-1,many,TRBJ2-7,NA,TGCAGTGTTAGCCCTACCGGGAGCGGCGGGCAGTACTTC,CSVSPTGSGGQYF
TRBV28,NA,TRBJ1-2,NA,TGTGCCAGCATCCAGGGGCGTAGGGGCTACACCTTC,CASIQGRRGYTF
TRBV12-5,many,TRBJ2-3,TRBD2,TGTGCTAGTGGTCTCGGCCCACTAGCGGGAGGATTAGATACGCAGTATTTT,CASGLGPLAGGLDTQYF
TRBV5-5,many,TRBJ2-3,NA,TGTGCCAGCAGCTTCTCCCCGGGGCCAGATACGCAGTATTTT,CASSFSPGPDTQYF
TRBV5-1,many,TRBJ2-2,TRBD2,TGCGCCAGCAGCTTGTTCGCGGGAGGGCCAGGGAACACCGGGGAGCTGTTTTTT,CASSLFAGGPGNTGELFF
TRBV19,NA,TRBJ1-3,NA,TGTGCCAGTAGTATACAGGGGACAAGTAGAAACACCATATATTTT,CASSIQGTSRNTIYF
TRBV7-6,many,TRBJ2-5,NA,TGTGCCAGCAGCTTAGCGGGGGTGGAGACCCAGTACTTC,CASSLAGVETQYF
TRBV6-5,many,TRBJ2-3,TRBD2,TGTGCCAGCAGTTACTCTGGGACTAGTGGAGATACGCAGTATTTT,CASSYSGTSGDTQYF
TRBV19,many,TRBJ1-4,NA,TGTGCCAGTAGTATGGGGGATGCAACTAATGAAGAACTGTTTTTT,CASSMGDATNEELFF
TRBV12-3/TRBV12-4,many,TRBJ1-2,NA,TGTGCCAGCAGTTTAGCGCTTCTAGGGCAGATTAACTATGGCTACACCTTC,CASSLALLGQINYGYTF
TRBV28,many,TRBJ1-2,NA,TGTGCCAGCAGGGCGTGGGGTGGCTACACCTTC,CASRAWGGYTF
TRBV30,many,TRBJ1-1,NA,TGTGCCTGGATTAGGAATGAAGCTTTCTTT,CAWIRNEAFF
TRBV12-3/TRBV12-4,few,TRBJ2-2,TRBD2,TGTGCCAGCAGTAGGACTAGCGGGAGCCACGGGGAGCTGTTTTTT,CASSRTSGSHGELFF
TRBV10-1,many,TRBJ1-1,NA,TGCGCCAGCAGTGAGGGGGGCGGATTAACTGAAGCTTTCTTT,CASSEGGGLTEAFF
TRBV7-8,many,TRBJ1-1,NA,TGTGCCAGCAGCCCGCAGACAGGAACTGAAGCTTTCTTT,CASSPQTGTEAFF
TRBV30,NA,TRBJ1-2,TRBD1,TGTGCCTGGAGGGACAGGGGGAGGATTAACTATGGCTACACCTTC,CAWRDRGRINYGYTF
TRBV5-1,NA,TRBJ1-5,NA,TGCGCCGGCAGCTTGGGTGGATTCGGCAATCAGCCCCAGCATTTT,CAGSLGGFGNQPQHF